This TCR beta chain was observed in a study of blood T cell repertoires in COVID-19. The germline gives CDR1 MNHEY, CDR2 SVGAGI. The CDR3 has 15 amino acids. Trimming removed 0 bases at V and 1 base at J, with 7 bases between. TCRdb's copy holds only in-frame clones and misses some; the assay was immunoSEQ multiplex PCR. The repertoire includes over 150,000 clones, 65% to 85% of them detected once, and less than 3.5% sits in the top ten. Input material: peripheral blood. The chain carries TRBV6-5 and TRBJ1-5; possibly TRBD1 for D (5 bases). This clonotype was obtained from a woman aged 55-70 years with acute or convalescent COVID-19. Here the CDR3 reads CASSYSGVSNQPQHF. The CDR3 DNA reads TGTGCCAGCAGTTACTCAGGGGTCAGCAATCAGCCCCAGCATTTT.